This is a list of T cell receptor beta chains from one sample in a study of shared clonotypes between healthy human individuals. Some clones are missing from TCRdb's copy, which holds only in-frame ones; the method was immunoSEQ multiplex PCR. The top ten clones hold about 0.25% of a sample with 760,000 or so clones, about 96% of them seen once. Sequenced material: naive CD8+ T cells sorted from blood. All receptors come from a man aged 25-45 years in good health. The conserved cysteine and the conserved F or W are not part of the CDR3 here. Fields, in order: J gene, clone size, V gene, CDR3 protein. Clone sizes are given selectively: once, few, many, or a class where the clone is expanded.

J: TRBJ2-7; size: few; V: TRBV18; CDR3: ASSRAGTNYEQY
J: TRBJ1-2; size: once; V: TRBV27; CDR3: ASSFSGAGGYT
J: TRBJ2-2; size: -; V: TRBV25-1; CDR3: ASSEPGTGELF
J: TRBJ2-5; size: -; V: TRBV7-9; CDR3: ASSLAGRGVRQETQY
J: TRBJ1-5; size: once; V: TRBV28; CDR3: ASNTVRLHSNQPQH
J: TRBJ2-5; size: -; V: TRBV6-5; CDR3: AARGAYQETQY
J: TRBJ2-1; size: once; V: TRBV27; CDR3: ASSIGPNKQF
J: TRBJ2-5; size: -; V: TRBV5-6; CDR3: ASSLPPEETQY
J: TRBJ1-1; size: -; V: TRBV5-5; CDR3: ASSGGGNTEAF
J: TRBJ2-4; size: -; V: TRBV4-2; CDR3: ASSFQAMAKNIQY
J: TRBJ2-3; size: -; V: TRBV4-1; CDR3: ASSQDELAGLSLNTDTQY
J: TRBJ1-1; size: -; V: TRBV4-1; CDR3: ASSQGTLQMTEAF
J: TRBJ2-3; size: -; V: TRBV5-4; CDR3: ASSLGRRTSTDTQY
J: TRBJ2-7; size: -; V: TRBV27; CDR3: ASSFGRSYYEQY
J: TRBJ2-7; size: -; V: TRBV15; CDR3: ATSRDPETSYEQY
J: TRBJ2-3; size: -; V: TRBV6-5; CDR3: ASSPTGVGTDTQY
J: TRBJ1-5; size: -; V: TRBV30; CDR3: AWSVEGPQPQH
J: TRBJ2-7; size: -; V: TRBV27; CDR3: ASLNLGTDEQY
J: TRBJ2-3; size: -; V: TRBV13; CDR3: ASSEKASTDTQY
J: TRBJ2-1; size: -; V: TRBV27; CDR3: ASSATGGDEQF
J: TRBJ2-7; size: -; V: TRBV5-1; CDR3: ASSLASGYEQY